This T cell receptor (beta chain) was captured in a study of shared clonotypes between healthy human individuals (dated by TCRdb to about 2020). Turning to the overall study: A couple of women and a few men aged 18 to 49 years were included in the cohort. For each donor, three plates each were used for CD4 naive and CD4 memory, two plates were used for CD8 naive, and one plate was used for CD8 memory. To estimate repertoire size and how much clonotypes are shared between individuals, the study performed deep sequencing of blood TCR repertoires from about 5 healthy adults. To increase sequencing depth and limit assay-specific biases, TCR repertoire library preparation and sequencing were carried out by different laboratories using diverse techniques. Leukapheresis yielded between about 0.85 and 9 billion PBMCs per donor. The paper as a whole reports these results and caveats: Larger estimated clonotype richness was generally found for naive subsets than for memory subsets. Because the study included a small number of donors, the genetic and exposure-history diversity represented was limited. Pairwise subsampling indicated that sequencing depth was expected to affect the degree of clonotype sharing among donors. Even with the large sequencing depth, rarefaction of the sorted-subset datasets indicated that sequencing was incomplete. Clonotypes shared by all four sorted-subset donors showed higher generation probabilities than non-shared clonotypes. Sampling was limited to blood, and TCR repertoires in tissue likely differ from TCR repertoires in blood. Across several donors, 5% to 6% of naive CD4, approximately 4% of naive CD8, approximately 2.5% of memory CD4, and 0.4% of memory CD8 clonotypes were shared.

As to this clone: Its binding antigen is unknown. No clone much larger than this one lies a single base away; base qualities are absent.

Using the deep immunoSEQ assay, TCR CDR3 regions were amplified from genomic DNA by multiplex PCR. Genomic DNA extracted from each cell subset was distributed evenly over all wells of several immunoSEQ 96-well plates, and each plate served as one replicate. For sorted subsets, each replicate PCR was loaded with approximately 190 ng genomic DNA, equivalent to 30,000 or so T cell genomes. Purified libraries were measured with a Qubit 3.0 fluorometer, size-checked on a Bioanalyzer 2100, and measured again with the KAPA Library Quantification kit. Each immunoSEQ 96-well plate was sequenced on its own single-read 150-cycle Illumina NextSeq 550 flow cell. The study's processing was this. Because the immunoSEQ output included only junctional sequences and no quality scores, the filtering could not be the same as the filtering used for full-length reads. Sequences were annotated with PyIR, a Python wrapper for IgBLAST v1.9, using IMGT germline references to assign V/J genes and CDR3. Reads were removed for weak V/J assignments (E-value above 1e-6), missing CDR3, stop codons, out-of-frame junctions, or ambiguous translated residues. A V3J clonotype was defined by an identical inferred V gene, J gene, and CDR3 amino acid sequence. The percentage overlap between two repertoires was calculated by dividing the number of shared unique clonotypes by the size of the smaller repertoire. Richness of each repertoire was evaluated using RTK rarefaction, the Chao1 estimator, and Recon v2.1 estimates of unobserved clonotypes. OLGA was used to compute generation probabilities for all TCRbeta clonotypes that the gDNA method yielded from a handful of donors. TCRdb mirrors the immuneACCESS table, restricted to in-frame sequences. Some clones are absent from its copies; in checked studies, under half trace to an unresolved V gene, and the reason for the others is unknown. That table supplies the V and J calls and clone size; D and trimming were determined from the DNA. This sample lists over 2 million clones; roughly 94% were detected once. 0.1% to 0.15% of the sample rests with the top ten.

CDR3 length: 16 amino acids, cysteine to phenylalanine. Only the CDR3 portion is preserved as DNA: 48 bases, with reading frame beginning at the first base. V loses 5 bases at its end and J loses 6 bases; junction bases beyond the gene matches: 10. The germline V gene (reference sequence) provides CDR1 SEHNR and CDR2 FQNEAQ. The donors were healthy, HIV-negative adults with no recently reported acute infections or vaccinations. Only Caucasian adults living in Nashville, Tennessee, USA were represented among the donors. Magnetic negative selection was used to enrich CD4+ T cells, after which naive cells were positively selected on CD45RA and the negative fraction became the memory subset. Blood was collected by leukapheresis, and PBMCs were isolated by Ficoll-Histopaque density gradient centrifugation and then cryopreserved in liquid nitrogen vapor phase. Analytical flow cytometry was used to check the purity and quantity of every magnetically sorted T cell population. Genomic DNA was isolated from each sorted fraction and quantified by UV absorbance on a Nanodrop 2000c.

This chain joins TRBV7-9 to TRBJ2-7; TRBD2 lines up with 13 middle nucleotides. The TCR originated in a man aged 18 to 35 in good health. The specimen sequenced was naive CD4+ T cells sorted from blood. Taken with the paper, the label for cell subset or site translates to: CD45RA+ positively selected. The CDR3 reads as follows: CASSPAGTSGVREQYF. At the DNA level, the sequence is TGTGCCAGCAGCCCGGCCGGGACTAGCGGGGTCCGCGAGCAGTACTTC.